What follows is one T cell receptor beta chain and its context. The antigen is undetermined. The trim removed 4 bases at V and 7 bases at J, leaving 9 bases unmatched. The CDR3 has 16 amino acids. Germline V gives CDR1 SGHAT, CDR2 FQNNGV. Findings and caveats of the study: Greatest tumor Treg TCR overlap was with tumor naive CD4+ cells. Tumor memory CD4+ T cell TCR gene usage was found to cluster with blood and lymph node memory CD4+ cells and with lymph node naive CD4+ cells.

Naive CD4+ T cells were purified with Tregs depleted by CD25. Semi-nested PCR with Nested Universal Primer A followed constant-region reverse priming of full-length variable regions. TCRdb recomputed calls from the 5' RACE reads with MiXCR, one row per CDR3 protein. The sample contains 55,000 to 75,000 distinct CDR3 sequences, around 30% of which appear only once. The V call is TRBV11-2, the J call TRBJ1-6; 8 bases match TRBD1. This receptor was taken from a female donor with breast cancer. Sequencing input: tumor-infiltrating naive CD4+ T cells sorted from the breast tumor. The subset was: naive CD4+ T cells, CD4+CD45RA+CD25-. CDR3 coding DNA: TGTGCCAGCAGCTGGGACGGGGACAGGTTCAATTCACCCCTCCACTTT. This sequence encodes CASSWDGDRFNSPLHF.